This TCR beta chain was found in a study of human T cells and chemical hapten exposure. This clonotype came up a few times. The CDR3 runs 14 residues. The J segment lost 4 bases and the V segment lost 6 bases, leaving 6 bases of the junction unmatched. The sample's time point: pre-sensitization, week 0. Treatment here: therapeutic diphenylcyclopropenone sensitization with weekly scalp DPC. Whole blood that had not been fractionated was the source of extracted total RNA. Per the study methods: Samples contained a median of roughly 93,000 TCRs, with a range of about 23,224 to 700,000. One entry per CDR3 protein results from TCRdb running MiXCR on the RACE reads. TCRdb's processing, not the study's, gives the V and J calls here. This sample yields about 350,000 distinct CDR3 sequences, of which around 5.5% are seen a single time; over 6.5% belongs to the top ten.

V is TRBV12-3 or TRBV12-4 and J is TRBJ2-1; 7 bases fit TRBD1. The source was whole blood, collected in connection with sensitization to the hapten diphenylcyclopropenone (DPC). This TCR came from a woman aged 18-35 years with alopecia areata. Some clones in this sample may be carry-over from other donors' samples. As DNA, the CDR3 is TGTGCCAGCAGCCGATCGGACAGGTACAATGAGCAGTTCTTC. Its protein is CASSRSDRYNEQFF.